Described below is a single TCR beta chain sequence and its context. Antigen specificity is unknown. Germline V gives CDR1 MGHRA, CDR2 YSYEKL. V was clipped by 2 bases and J by 5 bases; unmatched bases: 7. CDR3 length: 15 residues. This entry is derived from a study of post-analysis software for immune sequencing data. Overall study findings and caveats: TRBV5-6, TRBV5-1 and TRBV20-1 were among four or five TRBV segments more frequent in patients than controls. The authors found that F measure strongly co-clustered same-batch samples.

Presence of unique molecular identifiers characterized the TCR beta cDNA libraries. TCRdb analysed the PCR reads with MiXCR anew, one entry per CDR3 protein. The repertoire holds about 770,000 distinct CDR3 sequences, around 42% seen once, with 4.9% in the top ten. This sequence joins TRBV4-1 and TRBJ2-3, with 7 positions matching TRBD2. Sequencing was carried out using blood. The TCR sequence derives from a girl aged 5 to 17 with multiple sclerosis. CDR3 nucleotide sequence: TGCGCCAGCAGCCAATCCGCGGGAGTGGTAGATACGCAGTATTTT. It specifies CASSQSAGVVDTQYF.